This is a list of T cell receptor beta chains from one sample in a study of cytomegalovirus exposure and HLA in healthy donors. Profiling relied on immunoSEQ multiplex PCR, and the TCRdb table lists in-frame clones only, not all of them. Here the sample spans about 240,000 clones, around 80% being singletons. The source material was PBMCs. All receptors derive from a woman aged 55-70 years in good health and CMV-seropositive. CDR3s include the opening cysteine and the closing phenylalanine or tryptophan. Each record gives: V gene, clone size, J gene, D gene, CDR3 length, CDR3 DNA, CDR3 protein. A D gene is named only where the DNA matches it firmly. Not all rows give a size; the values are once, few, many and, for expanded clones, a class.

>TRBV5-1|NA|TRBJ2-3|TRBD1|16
TGCGCCAGCAGCCCCTTAGGACAGGGACCCACAGATACGCAGTATTTT
CASSPLGQGPTDTQYF
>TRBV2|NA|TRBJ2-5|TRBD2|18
TGTGCCAGCAGTGAAGCCCAACTAGCGGGGGAGTACCAAGAGACCCAGTACTTC
CASSEAQLAGEYQETQYF
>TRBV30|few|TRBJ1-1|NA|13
TGTGCCTGGAGTGTACTTGGGGGCTCTGAAGCTTTCTTT
CAWSVLGGSEAFF
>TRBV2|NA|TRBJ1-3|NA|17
TGTGCCAGCAGCTACCTCTCCGGGACAAGGCCTGGAAACACCATATATTTT
CASSYLSGTRPGNTIYF
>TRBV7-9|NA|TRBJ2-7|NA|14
TGTGCCAGCAGCCGCGGGACAGAGCCCTACGAGCAGTACTTC
CASSRGTEPYEQYF
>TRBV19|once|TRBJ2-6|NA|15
TGTGCCAGTAGTGGGCTTCCCCATGGGGCCAACGTCCTGACTTTC
CASSGLPHGANVLTF
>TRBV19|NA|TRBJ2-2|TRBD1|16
TGTGCCAGTGAAAAAGCCGGGACAGCCAACACCGGGGAGCTGTTTTTT
CASEKAGTANTGELFF
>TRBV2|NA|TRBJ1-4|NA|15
TGTGCCAGCAGCTCGGCAGGGAGGACTAATGAAAAACTGTTTTTT
CASSSAGRTNEKLFF
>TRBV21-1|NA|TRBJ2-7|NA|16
TGTGCCAGCAGCAAAGCGCGCGACAAAGAAAGCTACGAGCAGTACTTC
CASSKARDKESYEQYF
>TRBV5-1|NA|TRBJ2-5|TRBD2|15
TGCGCCAGCAGTCTCGAGGGCGGGAGGGGAGAGACCCAGTACTTC
CASSLEGGRGETQYF